This T cell receptor (beta chain) came from a study of T cells in Graves' hyperthyroidism and ophthalmopathy. The V segment lost 3 bases and the J segment 5 bases; nucleotides outside the gene matches: 12. CDR3 length: 15 residues. Germline loops: CDR1 GTSNPN, CDR2 SVGIG (reference sequence). Diagnosis rested on symptoms, serum thyroxine and TRAb, thyroid ultrasound, and orbital computed tomography. This clonotype has only a few counts. Amplified TCR beta CDR3 regions derived from RNA transcripts. An initial round of RT-PCR targeting the TCR CDR3 relied on the HTBI primer set. One entry per CDR3 protein results from TCRdb running MiXCR on the multiplex PCR reads. The table includes some 510,000 distinct CDR3 sequences, about 20% detected once.

Sequencing was carried out using blood. This chain connects TRBV30 to TRBJ2-5, with 7 bases that match TRBD1. This sequence originates from a man between 18 and 29 years old with Graves' hyperthyroidism. CDR3 in DNA: TGTGCCTGGAGGGCCCCCGGGACAGTGGCCGAGACCCAGTACTTC. This gives the protein CAWRAPGTVAETQYF. Full variable domain (missing parts from reference TRBV30 and TRBJ2-5): SQTIHQWPATLVQPVGSPLSLECTVEGTSNPNLYWYRQAAGRGLQLLFYSVGIGQISSEVPQNLSASRPQDRQFILSSKKLLLSDSGFYLCAWRAPGTVAETQYFGPGTRLLVL.